Listed below are T cell receptor beta chains from one sample, sequenced in a study of cytomegalovirus exposure and HLA in healthy donors. Assay used: immunoSEQ multiplex PCR; TCRdb lists only in-frame clones, some missing. Among around 140,000 clones listed, around four fifths were seen once. Sequencing used PBMCs. The receptors stem from a man aged 35-49 years in good health and CMV-seronegative. The CDR3 runs from the conserved cysteine through the conserved F or W. D genes are given only for firm matches. For some rows the clone size is stated as once, few or many, or as a class when expanded; others skip it.

clone_size,j_call,v_call,d_call,cdr3_aa,cdr3_nt
few,TRBJ2-1,TRBV5-5,TRBD1,CASSLEGQGNEQFF,TGTGCCAGCAGCTTGGAGGGACAGGGGAACGAGCAGTTCTTC
NA,TRBJ1-1,TRBV14,TRBD1,CASSKRTGGWTEAFF,TGTGCCAGCAGCAAACGGACAGGGGGTTGGACTGAAGCTTTCTTT
NA,TRBJ2-5,TRBV11-2,NA,CASSLGRQETQYF,TGTGCCAGCAGCTTAGGCAGACAAGAGACCCAGTACTTC
NA,TRBJ2-5,TRBV12-5,NA,CASGLVLETQYF,TGTGCTAGTGGTTTGGTACTTGAGACCCAGTACTTC
NA,TRBJ1-5,TRBV6-4,NA,CASSASSEGNQPQHF,TGTGCCAGCAGCGCCTCGTCCGAGGGCAATCAGCCCCAGCATTTT
once,TRBJ1-2,TRBV9,TRBD1,CASSAAGQGNYGYTF,TGTGCCAGCAGCGCCGCGGGACAGGGAAATTATGGCTACACCTTC
NA,TRBJ2-5,TRBV19,TRBD2,CASSILAGAKSETQYF,TGTGCCAGTAGTATTCTAGCGGGGGCGAAATCGGAGACCCAGTACTTC
NA,TRBJ2-1,TRBV19,TRBD2,CASTGAGARNEQFF,TGTGCCAGTACCGGAGCGGGAGCTAGGAATGAGCAGTTCTTC
NA,TRBJ2-1,TRBV4-3,NA,CASSQDRSNEQFF,TGCGCCAGCAGCCAAGATAGGAGCAATGAGCAGTTCTTC
NA,TRBJ1-2,TRBV5-1,NA,CASSSTLEGYTF,TGCGCCAGCAGCTCGACTCTGGAGGGCTACACCTTC
NA,TRBJ2-7,TRBV30,NA,CAWSKDSGEQYF,TGTGCCTGGAGTAAGGACAGTGGGGAGCAGTACTTC
NA,TRBJ2-3,TRBV7-8,TRBD2,CASRETSGSTDTQYF,TGTGCCAGCAGGGAGACTAGCGGGAGCACAGATACGCAGTATTTT
NA,TRBJ2-1,TRBV4-1,TRBD2,CASSPAPGTSRYNEQFF,TGCGCCAGCAGCCCGGCCCCCGGGACTAGCCGCTACAATGAGCAGTTCTTC
NA,TRBJ2-2,TRBV29-1,TRBD1,CSAGQGIAGELFF,TGCAGCGCTGGACAGGGTATCGCCGGGGAGCTGTTTTTT